This T cell receptor beta chain was retrieved from a study of blood T cell repertoires in COVID-19. Clones were sequenced by immunoSEQ multiplex PCR, and TCRdb holds only the in-frame ones, with some missing. Of 70,000 or so clones listed, 90% are singletons. This clone was seen once. Trimming removed 5 bases from V and 6 bases from J; junction bases left unmatched: 11. CDR3 length: 17 residues. Germline V gives CDR1 SGHVS, CDR2 FNYEAQ. The receptor was derived from a man in his forties or fifties with acute or convalescent COVID-19. The rearrangement joins TRBV7-6 to TRBJ1-4, with 11 bases matching TRBD1. The specimen was peripheral blood. The CDR3 loop is CASSGGQGAGPHEKLFF. DNA of the CDR3: TGTGCCAGCAGCGGAGGACAGGGGGCGGGCCCCCATGAAAAACTGTTTTTT.